The 32 T cell receptor beta chains given below trace back to one sample, sequenced in a study of T cell responses to AZD1222 COVID-19 vaccine. Clones were sequenced by immunoSEQ multiplex PCR, and TCRdb holds only the in-frame ones, with some missing. Among more than 95,000 clones listed, 85% to 95% were seen once. Sequenced material: peripheral blood, taken on day 0 of AZD1222 vaccination. Every receptor here comes from an adult in good health.

The CDR3 coding sequence is TGCGCCAGCAGCCCAGACAGTTCCTACGAGCAGTACTTC. It specifies CASSPDSSYEQYF. The rearrangement uses TRBV5-1 and TRBJ2-7; perhaps TRBD1 as D (5 bases). V lost 4 bases to trimming and J lost 1 base, with 9 bases between them. The germline gives CDR1 SGHRS, CDR2 YFSETQ. CDR3 length: 13 residues. Full variable domain (remainder filled in from reference TRBV5-1 and TRBJ2-7): KAGVTQTPRYLIKTRGQQVTLSCSPISGHRSVSWYQQTPGQGLQFLFEYFSETQRNKGNFPGRFSGRQFSNSRSEMNVSTLELGDSALYLCASSPDSSYEQYFGPGTRLTVT.

J is TRBJ1-1 and V is TRBV15; a possible D gene is TRBD1 (6 bases). The ends were cut back, 1 base at V and 4 bases at J, with 7 bases in the middle. Germline CDR1 reads LNHNV; CDR2 reads YYDKDF (reference sequence). CDR3 length equals 13 residues. This chain's CDR3 is CATSRGGPTEAFF. The CDR3 DNA reads as TGTGCCACCAGCAGAGGGGGGCCCACTGAAGCTTTCTTT.

The chain recombines TRBV3-1 (or the pseudogene TRBV3-2) with TRBJ1-2; no reliable D call. The CDR3 spans 13 residues. Germline V CDR1 and CDR2: LGHDT, YNNKEL (reference sequence). Trimming removed 3 bases from V and 3 bases from J, with 8 bases in between. The CDR3 DNA sequence: TGTGCCAGCAGCCATGGAACTCACTATGGCTACACCTTC. Translation gives CASSHGTHYGYTF.

This clone was found once. V gene TRBV27 combines with J gene TRBJ1-1, with 10 nucleotides matching TRBD1. V lost 9 bases and J lost 6; bases outside the gene matches: 7. The CDR3 contains 13 residues. Germline loops: CDR1 MNHEY, CDR2 SMNVEV (reference sequence). The CDR3 spells CASRQGANAEAFF. The CDR3, as DNA: TGTGCCAGTCGACAGGGGGCTAACGCTGAAGCTTTCTTT.

Concerning this clone itself: At one boundary the junction diverges from the germline segment, which might be a read error. The V call is TRBV4-1, the J call TRBJ2-1; weak D call: TRBD2 (6 bases). Germline assignment: CDR1 MGHRA and CDR2 YSYEKL. This CDR3 has 14 amino acids. The CDR3 DNA reads as TGCGCCAGCAGCCAAGTAGTACTAACGGGAGAAACAGTCTTC. Protein product: CASSQVVLTGETVF.

V and J are TRBV19 and TRBJ1-2; the match to TRBD1 covers 7 bases. This CDR3 contains 14 residues. Per germline, CDR1 LNHDA and CDR2 SQIVND (reference sequence). V shed 6 bases, J shed 5 bases, and the junction held 9 bases outside the gene matches. The CDR3 DNA reads TGTGCCAGTAGCAGGGACAGTCTCACTTATGGCTACACCTTC. Protein sequence: CASSRDSLTYGYTF.

This clone was seen a single time. The chain has TRBV3-1 (or the pseudogene TRBV3-2) and TRBJ2-1; TRBD1 aligns across 8 bases. Germline CDR1 reads LGHDT; CDR2 reads YNNKEL (reference sequence). The trim removed 0 bases at V and 10 bases at J, leaving 8 bases unmatched. The CDR3 is made up of 15 amino acids. DNA for the CDR3: TGTGCCAGCAGCCAAGATCTATTCTGGACAGGGGAGCAGTTCTTC. This encodes CASSQDLFWTGEQFF.

The CDR3 DNA reads as TGCGCCAGCAGCCCGTTCGGACAGGGGGCAGGAAACACCATATATTTT. It codes for CASSPFGQGAGNTIYF. This sequence joins TRBV4-1 and TRBJ1-3; TRBD1 matches at 11 bases. This CDR3 has 16 residues. The germline V gene has CDR1 MGHRA and CDR2 YSYEKL. The junction had 6 bases not matched to a gene; V was cut back by 4 bases and J by 4 bases.

The chain uses TRBV4-1 and TRBJ1-1; D gene uncertain. This CDR3 region has 13 residues. Germline CDR1 and CDR2: MGHRA and YSYEKL. V lost 1 base and J lost 9, with 12 bases in between. The CDR3 is CASSQVASRKAFF. CDR3 nucleotide sequence: TGCGCCAGCAGCCAAGTGGCGTCCAGAAAAGCTTTCTTT.

The chain employs TRBV3-1 (or the pseudogene TRBV3-2) and TRBJ2-2; D is ambiguous. The CDR3 contains 14 residues. Germline values: CDR1 LGHDT, CDR2 YNNKEL (reference sequence). V was shortened by 1 base and J by 3 bases, with 6 bases between the two germline ends. The CDR3 protein is CASSQGAYTGELFF. CDR3 nucleotide sequence: TGTGCCAGCAGCCAAGGGGCCTACACCGGGGAGCTGTTTTTT.

This clone appeared a single time. V usage is TRBV2 and J usage is TRBJ1-5, with 10 bases lining up with TRBD1. V dropped 5 bases and J dropped 5; count of bases not matched to a gene: 9. The germline CDR1 and CDR2 sequences are SNHLY and FYNNEI. The CDR3 covers 16 residues. CDR3 loop: CASSPRDRGWDQPQHF. The CDR3 DNA reads as TGTGCCAGCAGTCCCCGGGACAGGGGATGGGATCAGCCCCAGCATTTT. Full variable domain (missing parts from reference TRBV2 and TRBJ1-5): EPEVTQTPSHQVTQMGQEVILRCVPISNHLYFYWYRQILGQKVEFLVSFYNNEISEKSEIFDDQFSVERPDGSNFTLKIRSTKLEDSAMYFCASSPRDRGWDQPQHFGDGTRLSIL.

J is TRBJ2-5 and V is TRBV3-1 (or the pseudogene TRBV3-2); the D is unclear. The CDR3 runs 14 residues. The ends were cut back, 6 bases at V and 8 bases at J, with 19 bases in the middle. Germline V lookup: CDR1 LGHDT, CDR2 YNNKEL (reference sequence). The CDR3 spells CASSQTVLKFTQYF. In nucleotides, the CDR3 is TGTGCCAGCAGTCAAACAGTCCTCAAGTTCACCCAGTACTTC.

The rearrangement uses TRBV10-2 and TRBJ1-4; no definite D call. The germline V gene encodes CDR1 WSHSY and CDR2 SAAADI. Deletions cut 2 bases from V and 6 bases from J, with 10 bases between. The CDR3 contains 14 residues. CDR3 region: CASSEGDFDEKLFF. The CDR3 region has the DNA TGCGCCAGCAGTGAGGGAGATTTTGATGAAAAACTGTTTTTT.

V is TRBV6-6 and J is TRBJ1-1; 9 bases agree with TRBD1. Germline trimming cut 6 bases from V and 2 bases from J; bases unmatched to any gene: 10. CDR1 and CDR2 (germline): MNHNY, SVGAGI (reference sequence). The CDR3 is made up of 16 amino acids. The DNA of the CDR3 is TGTGCCAGCAGCGTCCCGGGACAGGGAATCAACACTGAAGCTTTCTTT. It encodes CASSVPGQGINTEAFF.

The genes are TRBV12-3 or TRBV12-4 and TRBJ2-1; D gene unclear. The CDR3 covers 13 residues. V dropped 6 bases and J dropped 6 bases, with 12 bases sitting between them. CDR3 sequence (DNA): TGTGCCAGCAGGCTTCTGGGTATCAATGAGCAGTTCTTC. It yields the protein CASRLLGINEQFF.

The V gene is TRBV7-9, the J gene TRBJ2-7, with D possibly being TRBD1 or TRBD2 (6 bases each). CDR1 and CDR2 (germline): SEHNR, FQNEAQ (reference sequence). Trimming took off 5 bases at V and 6 bases at J, with 17 bases between the two ends. There are 14 residues in the CDR3. The CDR3 coding sequence is TGTGCCAGCAGCCTTGGGGGGCTCTACGGCGAGCAGTACTTC. Protein sequence: CASSLGGLYGEQYF. Supplemented by reference TRBV7-9 and TRBJ2-7, the full variable domain reads DTGVSQNPRHKITKRGQNVTFRCDPISEHNRLYWYRQTLGQGPEFLTYFQNEAQLEKSRLLSDRFSAERPKGSFSTLEIQRTEQGDSAMYLCASSLGGLYGEQYFGPGTRLTVT.

The chain couples TRBV10-3 to TRBJ1-3; D is ambiguous. In germline, CDR1 is ENHRY, CDR2 SYGVKD. CDR3 length: 13 residues. The germline V and J ends were trimmed by 5 bases and 0 bases, with 5 bases remaining between them. CDR3 residues: CAISSLSGNTIYF. CDR3 sequence (DNA): TGTGCCATCAGTTCGCTCTCTGGAAACACCATATATTTT.

This chain links TRBV10-3 with TRBJ2-7; 7 bases line up with TRBD1. CDR1 is ENHRY, CDR2 SYGVKD, per germline. The CDR3 is 12 residues long. Trimming took 4 bases from V and 6 from J; bases not matched to a gene: 3. CDR3 in DNA: TGTGCCATCAGTGTACAGGGGCTCGAGCAGTACTTC. Its translation is CAISVQGLEQYF.

V gene TRBV6-5 combines with J gene TRBJ2-7, with 7 nucleotides matching TRBD1. Germline CDR1 is MNHEY and CDR2 is SVGAGI. V gave up 2 bases and J gave up 1 base; unmatched junction bases: 2. This CDR3 comprises 14 residues. The CDR3 DNA sequence: TGTGCCAGCAGTTACCCGGGACAGTCCTACGAGCAGTACTTC. The encoded protein is CASSYPGQSYEQYF.

The V call is TRBV5-1, the J call TRBJ1-2; no firm D call. Trimming took 0 bases from V and 7 from J, leaving 7 bases between them. Germline values: CDR1 SGHRS, CDR2 YFSETQ. The CDR3 runs to 12 residues. The CDR3, as DNA: TGCGCCAGCAGCTTGGGACCGAGTGGCTACACCTTC. Translating gives CASSLGPSGYTF.

This clone was seen just once. The chain has TRBV6-2 or TRBV6-3 and TRBJ1-2; no definite D call. The CDR3 contains 14 residues. Deletions cut 2 bases from V and 4 bases from J, with 11 bases between. CDR1 MNHEY and CDR2 SVGEGT come from the germline V gene. CDR3 sequence reads: CASSYPDGVYGYTF. CDR3 nucleotide sequence: TGTGCCAGCAGTTACCCAGACGGGGTCTATGGCTACACCTTC.

V gene TRBV24-1 combines with J gene TRBJ1-2, with 8 bases that match TRBD1. The CDR3 sequence is 16 residues long. The germline V gene has CDR1 KGHDR and CDR2 SFDVKD. The J segment lost 0 bases and the V segment lost 3 bases, leaving 5 bases of the junction unmatched. CDR3 region: CATSDATTGANYGYTF. In DNA form, the CDR3 reads TGTGCCACCAGTGATGCTACGACAGGGGCTAACTATGGCTACACCTTC.

The genes are TRBV28 and TRBJ1-5; D may be TRBD1 (5 bases). CDR1 MDHEN and CDR2 SYDVKM come from the germline V gene. The CDR3 spans 14 residues. The ends were cut back, 0 bases at V and 6 bases at J, with 9 bases in the middle. The CDR3 loop reads CASSLWGRGQPQHF. DNA of the CDR3: TGTGCCAGCAGTTTATGGGGGCGCGGTCAGCCCCAGCATTTT.

The chain is built from TRBV28 and TRBJ2-7; tentatively, D is TRBD2 (6 bases). Germline-derived CDR1 and CDR2 are MDHEN and SYDVKM. V was pared by 8 bases and J by 3 bases, with 11 bases between. The CDR3 contains 12 residues. For the CDR3, the DNA is TGTGCCAGCGGGGAGGCCCTCTACGAGCAGTACTTC. This codes for CASGEALYEQYF.

The chain links TRBV10-1 to TRBJ2-6, with D maybe TRBD1 (6 bases). Deletions cut 3 bases from V and 1 base from J, with 7 bases between. The germline CDR1 and CDR2 sequences are WNHNN and SYGVQD (reference sequence). The CDR3 is made up of 15 amino acids. CDR3 DNA: TGCGCCAGCAGTGAAGGACAGTCTGGGGCCAACGTCCTGACTTTC. This encodes CASSEGQSGANVLTF.

The rearrangement uses TRBV6-5 and TRBJ2-3; D gene unclear. This CDR3 is 13 amino acids long. Per germline, CDR1 MNHEY and CDR2 SVGAGI. V shed 6 bases and J shed 3 bases, with 10 bases lying between them. This CDR3 is CASRAETTDTQYF. In nucleotides, the CDR3 is TGTGCCAGCAGGGCCGAGACAACAGATACGCAGTATTTT.

This CDR3 reads CASSPLAGVHEQYF. The CDR3 coding sequence is TGTGCCAGCAGCCCACTAGCGGGAGTCCACGAGCAGTACTTC. This rearrangement joins TRBV6-6 to TRBJ2-7; 11 positions match TRBD2. CDR1 is MNHNY, CDR2 SVGAGI, per germline (reference sequence). J lost 5 bases, V lost 6 bases, and 6 bases had no gene match. This CDR3 has 14 residues.

This rearrangement joins TRBV5-1 to TRBJ2-2; D possibly corresponds to TRBD1 (6 bases). Per germline, CDR1 SGHRS and CDR2 YFSETQ. V was cut by 0 bases and J by 4 bases, with 7 bases left in between. The CDR3 is 14 residues long. This CDR3 is CASSLDRATGELFF. Here the CDR3 DNA reads TGCGCCAGCAGCTTGGACAGGGCCACCGGGGAGCTGTTTTTT.

The chain links TRBV28 to TRBJ1-1; 8 nucleotides agree with TRBD1. V lost 2 bases, J lost 5 bases, and 7 bases stayed unmatched. From germline, CDR1 is MDHEN and CDR2 SYDVKM. This CDR3 is 15 amino acids long. The CDR3 DNA sequence: TGTGCCAGCAGTTTAAACAGGGGGGGAGAGACTGAAGCTTTCTTT. This translates into CASSLNRGGETEAFF.

V is TRBV5-6 and J is TRBJ1-1; D uncertain. Germline V gene sequence: CDR1 SGHDT, CDR2 YYEEEE. The CDR3 sequence is 11 residues long. V dropped 0 bases and J dropped 7 bases, with 4 bases sitting between them. Here the CDR3 DNA reads TGTGCCAGCAGCTTGGGGGGTGAAGCTTTCTTT. It yields the protein CASSLGGEAFF. Full variable domain (rest looked up from reference TRBV5-6 and TRBJ1-1): DAGVTQSPTHLIKTRGQQVTLRCSPKSGHDTVSWYQQALGQGPQFIFQYYEEEERQRGNFPDRFSGHQFPNYSSELNVNALLLGDSALYLCASSLGGEAFFGQGTRLTVV.

The chain carries TRBV9 and TRBJ2-5; D is possibly TRBD1 (6 bases). V lost 0 bases and J lost 2, with 17 bases in between. Germline V gene data show CDR1 as SGDLS and CDR2 as YYNGEE. This CDR3 contains 17 residues. The CDR3 loop reads CASSVGPANRAQETQYF. The CDR3 coding sequence is TGTGCCAGCAGCGTAGGCCCCGCCAACAGGGCACAAGAGACCCAGTACTTC.

The V gene is TRBV28, the J gene TRBJ1-1; no clear D. V shed 0 bases and J shed 4 bases, with 6 bases lying between them. The CDR3 sequence is 13 residues long. Germline values: CDR1 MDHEN, CDR2 SYDVKM. The CDR3 spells CASSLWRSTEAFF. CDR3 nucleotide sequence: TGTGCCAGCAGTTTATGGCGGAGCACTGAAGCTTTCTTT.